The T cell receptor beta chain under discussion was sequenced for a study of cytomegalovirus exposure and HLA in healthy donors. This clone has only a few counts. The V segment lost 8 bases and the J segment 1 base; nucleotides outside the gene matches: 1. CDR3 length: 12 residues. Germline loops: CDR1 ENHRY, CDR2 SYGVKD. This PCR relied on a set of 60 Vbeta primers and 13 Jbeta primers. Sequencing was performed with immunoSEQ multiplex PCR; in TCRdb, only in-frame clones are kept and a portion is missing. The repertoire holds roughly 130,000 clones, with roughly 63% as singletons. Input material: PBMCs. The chain joins TRBV10-3 to TRBJ2-5; 7 bases map to TRBD2. The TCR originated in a man in his thirties or forties in good health and CMV-seropositive. The CDR3 DNA sequence: TGTGCCATCGGCGGGAGCCAAGAGACCCAGTACTTC. Translated: CAIGGSQETQYF.